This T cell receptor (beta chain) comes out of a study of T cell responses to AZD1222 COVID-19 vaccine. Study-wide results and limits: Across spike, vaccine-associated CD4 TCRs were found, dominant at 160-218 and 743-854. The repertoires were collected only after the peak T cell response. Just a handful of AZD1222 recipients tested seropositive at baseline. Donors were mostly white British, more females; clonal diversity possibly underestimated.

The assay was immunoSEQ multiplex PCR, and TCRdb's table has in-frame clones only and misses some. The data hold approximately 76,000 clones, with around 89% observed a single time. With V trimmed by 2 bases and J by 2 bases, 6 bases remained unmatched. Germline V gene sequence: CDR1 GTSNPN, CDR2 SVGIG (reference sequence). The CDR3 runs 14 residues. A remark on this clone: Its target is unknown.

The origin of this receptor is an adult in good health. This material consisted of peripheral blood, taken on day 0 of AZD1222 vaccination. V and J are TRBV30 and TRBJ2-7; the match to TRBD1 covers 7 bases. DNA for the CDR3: TGTGCCTGGAGTACCGGGACAGTTACCTACGAGCAGTACTTC. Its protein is CAWSTGTVTYEQYF.